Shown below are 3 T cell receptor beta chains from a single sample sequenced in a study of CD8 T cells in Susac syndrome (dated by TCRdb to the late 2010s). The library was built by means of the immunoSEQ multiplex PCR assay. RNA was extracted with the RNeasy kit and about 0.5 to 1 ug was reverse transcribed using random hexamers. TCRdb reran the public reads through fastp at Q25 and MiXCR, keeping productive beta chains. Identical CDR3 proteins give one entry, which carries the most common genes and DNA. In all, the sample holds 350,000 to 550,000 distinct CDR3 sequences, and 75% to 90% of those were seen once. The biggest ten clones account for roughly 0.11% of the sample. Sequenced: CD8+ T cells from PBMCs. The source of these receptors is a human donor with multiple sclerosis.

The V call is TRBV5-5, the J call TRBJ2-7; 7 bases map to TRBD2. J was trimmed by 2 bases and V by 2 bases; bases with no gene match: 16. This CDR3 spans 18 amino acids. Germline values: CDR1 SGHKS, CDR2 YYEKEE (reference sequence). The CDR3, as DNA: TGTGCCAGCAGCTTCGGTCCTAGCGGTGAAGGCTTCCCCTACGAGCAGTACTTC. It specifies CASSFGPSGEGFPYEQYF.

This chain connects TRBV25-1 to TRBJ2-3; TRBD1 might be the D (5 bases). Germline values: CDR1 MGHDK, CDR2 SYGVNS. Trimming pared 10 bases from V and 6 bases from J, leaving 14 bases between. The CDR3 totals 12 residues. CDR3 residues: CAILAQGDTQYF. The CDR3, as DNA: TGTGCCATCCTCGCTCAGGGCGATACGCAGTATTTT. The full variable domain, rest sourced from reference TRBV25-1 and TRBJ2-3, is EADIYQTPRYLVIGTGKKITLECSQTMGHDKMYWYQQDPGMELHLIHYSYGVNSTEKGDLSSESTVSRIRTEHFPLTLESARPSHTSQYLCAILAQGDTQYFGPGTRLTVL.

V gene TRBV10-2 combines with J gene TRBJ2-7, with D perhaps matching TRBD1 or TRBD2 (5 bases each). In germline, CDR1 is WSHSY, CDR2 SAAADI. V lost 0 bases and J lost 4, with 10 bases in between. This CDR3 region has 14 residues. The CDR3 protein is CASSESRGGYEQYF. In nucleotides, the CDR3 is TGCGCCAGCAGTGAGTCGAGGGGCGGATACGAGCAGTACTTC.